The 12 T cell receptor beta chains reported below all come from one sample, sequenced in a study of CXCR3-negative and CXCR3-positive naive CD8 T cells. All TRB cDNA libraries came from 5' RACE performed with UMI labels. TCRdb reprocessed the 5' RACE reads, keeping one entry per CDR3 protein, no DNA. The sample table sets out about 63,000 distinct CDR3 sequences. Notes on the study in general: Against CXCR3-negative naive cells, CXCR3-positive naive cells showed more hydrophobic TRB CDR3s.

The antigens these receptors bind are not known. Specimen: naive CXCR3+ CD8+ T cells from blood. The subset is: CD45RO-CCR7+CD27+CD95- naive CD8+ T cells expressing CXCR3 (TNR3+). Receptors originate from a human donor in good health. Some clones in this sample may be carry-over from other donors' samples.

CDR3 protein: CASSYSGGASYEQYF. V gene TRBV6-2 or TRBV6-3 combines with J gene TRBJ2-7; TCRdb reports TRBD1, a call that lacks DNA to check it against. The CDR3 runs to 15 residues. Germline V gene sequence: CDR1 MNHEY, CDR2 SVGEGT.

V and J are TRBV5-5 and TRBJ2-1. CDR3 length: 13 residues. CDR1 and CDR2 from the germline V gene are SGHKS and YYEKEE (reference sequence). The CDR3 is CASSFRPQNEQFF.

The chain is built from TRBV4-3 and TRBJ1-2; TCRdb lists TRBD1, though no DNA is available to test this call. Germline V gene sequence: CDR1 LGHNA, CDR2 YSLEER. There are 15 residues in the CDR3. CDR3 sequence: CASSQDRRGDYGYTF.

The gene calls are TRBV12-3 or TRBV12-4 and TRBJ1-5; no DNA is available, so the TRBD1 call from TCRdb remains unchecked. The CDR3 contains 14 residues. The CDR3 sequence: CASSPQGSNQPQHF.

The genes are TRBV28 and TRBJ2-3; TCRdb returns TRBD2, unconfirmable since there is no DNA. The germline V gene has CDR1 MDHEN and CDR2 SYDVKM. The CDR3 covers 11 residues. The chain's CDR3 is CASSTSFTQYF.

V usage is TRBV7-3 and J usage is TRBJ2-2. CDR3 length: 12 residues. Germline CDR1 reads SGHTA; CDR2 reads FQGTGA. The chain's CDR3 is CASSWDTGELFF.

The J gene is TRBJ2-6, the V gene TRBV4-3. Germline V gene lookup returns CDR1 LGHNA and CDR2 YSLEER. This CDR3 has 16 residues. CDR3 protein: CASSQEDGSGANVLTF.

The chain links TRBV5-1 to TRBJ1-1. Germline assignment: CDR1 SGHRS and CDR2 YFSETQ. The CDR3 length is 14 residues. The CDR3 sequence: CASSLAGGGTEAFF.

The rearrangement joins TRBV4-2 to TRBJ2-1; the TCRdb call, TRBD2, lacks DNA for checking. Germline V gene sequence: CDR1 LGHNA, CDR2 YNFKEQ. This CDR3 region has 16 residues. CDR3 amino acids: CASSQEEGSSYNEQFF.

This chain links TRBV7-3 with TRBJ1-1; TCRdb picks TRBD1, but there is no DNA to check that call. Germline CDR1 SGHTA, CDR2 FQGTGA. The CDR3 has 13 amino acids. The CDR3: CASSSQGVTEAFF.

V usage is TRBV7-9 and J usage is TRBJ2-7; TCRdb's D call, TRBD2, is unchecked because there is no DNA. Germline V lookup: CDR1 SEHNR, CDR2 FQNEAQ (reference sequence). CDR3 size: 16 residues. This CDR3 reads CASSLASGLSSYEQYF.

The chain has TRBV9 and TRBJ2-1; without DNA, the TCRdb call of TRBD1 cannot be checked. The CDR3 totals 16 residues. CDR1 is SGDLS, CDR2 YYNGEE, per germline. The CDR3 sequence: CASSTAAGVSYNEQFF.